The clone carrying this TCR beta chain was seen only a few times. The data are from a study of T-cell reconstitution after alpha-beta-depleted transplantation in children. Library preparation (for TCRbeta) was performed with unique molecular identifiers. TCRdb redid the calling of the PCR reads with MiXCR, one entry per CDR3 protein. The sample has a few hundred thousand distinct CDR3 sequences; about a tenth are singletons. This CDR3 has 13 residues. V shed 6 bases and J shed 5 bases, with 13 bases lying between them. The sequence was collected from a human donor who donated a stem cell graft to a child with acute myeloid leukemia. Sequenced here: PBMCs from the stem cell graft donor, sampled from the stem cell graft. The chain uses TRBV12-3 or TRBV12-4 and TRBJ2-5; no clear D gene. The CDR3 loop reads CASRSRPKETQYF. The CDR3 bases are TGTGCCAGCAGGTCGAGGCCCAAGGAGACCCAGTACTTC.